This T cell receptor beta chain was documented in a study of cytomegalovirus exposure and HLA in healthy donors (dated by TCRdb to 2016 to 2017). Broadly, across the study: A later analysis indicated that the 130 or so validation repertoires were generated on the platform also employed for the approximately 690 repertoires of the first cohort. The study aimed to test whether cataloging public T cell receptors could reveal signatures of past pathogen exposure. In addition to the first cohort of roughly 700 subjects, a separate validation cohort of approximately 130 different subjects was used. High-throughput TCR immunosequencing, statistical association of individual TCRs with disease status, and machine learning were combined to predict cytomegalovirus infection status. General study outcomes and caveats: A total of fewer than 200 TCR beta chains were listed by the study as associated with cytomegalovirus. In vitro tests confirmed that three of the cytomegalovirus-associated TCR beta chains recognize cytomegalovirus antigens. The classifier was reported to diagnose cytomegalovirus status with high specificity and sensitivity in both the original cohort and the validation cohort. The authors suggested that the approach could potentially be generalized to other disease states and immunological phenotypes. While some public TCRs were present in many individuals, most TCR sequences turned up only very rarely across donors. Subsequent analysis determined that TCRs grouped into clusters in the first cohort also showed a tendency toward co-occurrence across the 130 or so validation repertoires, and 94% of cluster scores exceeded 0. A later analysis lacked HLA typing for the validation cohort, so it scored co-occurrence in that cohort across all 120 or so repertoires.

The germline V gene (reference sequence) specifies GTSNPN as CDR1 and SVGIG as CDR2. V is pared back by 4 bases and J by 4 bases, with 13 bases lying between the germline termini. The CDR3 measures 14 amino acids from cysteine to phenylalanine. Left in the record is the CDR3 DNA by itself, 42 bases read in frame from the first base. This clone was seen more than once but under ten times. The specificity of this receptor is unknown. One base away there is no much larger clone; base qualities are not given. Donors formed part of the validation cohort, which comprised approximately 130 subjects and was distinct from the first cohort of under 750 subjects. Receptors were amplified or captured by the immunoSEQ multiplex PCR assay. For the original study's pipeline: A statistical classification framework was built for diagnosing cytomegalovirus status from the catalog of TCR beta chain sequences. This is the immuneACCESS table as TCRdb keeps it, with only in-frame sequences that have V and J called. A part of the clones is gone; compared with another copy, unresolved V genes explain less than half, and the rest is unexplained. Clone size and V and J calls were adopted from that table, with D and trimming inferred from the DNA. The sample data list 220,000 or so clones, and 75% to 90% of these were observed just once. Of the sample, about 14% falls within the top ten clones.

The TCR comes from a woman in her 30s in good health and CMV-seropositive. What was sequenced was PBMCs. Recombination linked TRBV30 to TRBJ2-2; the best D guess is TRBD2, with 5 bases matching. The DNA is as follows: TGTGCCTGGATTCCGGGGATTGCCACCGGGGAGCTGTTTTTT. Its protein reads: CAWIPGIATGELFF.